These 27 T cell receptor beta chains came from one sample sequenced in a study of blood T cell repertoires in COVID-19. The assay was immunoSEQ multiplex PCR, and TCRdb's table has in-frame clones only and misses some. The table lists under 100,000 clones, under 85% of them singletons. Sequenced: peripheral blood. These receptors originate from an older woman with acute or convalescent COVID-19.

The CDR3 here is CASSVEGVGRETQYF. In DNA form, the CDR3 reads TGTGCCAGCAGCGTAGAGGGGGTAGGAAGGGAGACCCAGTACTTC. V and J are TRBV9 and TRBJ2-5; TRBD1 might be the D (6 bases). Germline V gene lookup returns CDR1 SGDLS and CDR2 YYNGEE. Trimming stripped 0 bases from V and 5 bases from J, with 14 bases between. The CDR3 consists of 15 residues. Full variable domain (rest looked up from reference TRBV9 and TRBJ2-5): DSGVTQTPKHLITATGQRVTLRCSPRSGDLSVYWYQQSLDQGLQFLIQYYNGEERAKGNILERFSAQQFPDLHSELNLSSLELGDSALYFCASSVEGVGRETQYFGPGTRLLVL.

The chain recombines TRBV7-2 with TRBJ2-7, with 8 bases fitting TRBD2. The V gene end was trimmed by 3 bases and the J gene end by 0 bases; junction bases not matched to a gene: 4. This CDR3 has 15 residues. Germline assignment: CDR1 SGHTA and CDR2 FQGNSA. The chain's CDR3 is CASSFSGVLSYEQYF. The CDR3, as DNA: TGTGCCAGCAGCTTTAGCGGGGTCCTCTCCTACGAGCAGTACTTC.

The chain has TRBV7-3 and TRBJ1-2; 8 bases agree with TRBD1. Germline lookup yields CDR1 SGHTA and CDR2 FQGTGA. The V gene end was trimmed by 5 bases and the J gene end by 8 bases; junction bases not matched to a gene: 4. The CDR3 runs to 12 residues. The CDR3 sequence is CASSLQGEGYTF. The CDR3 bases are TGTGCCAGCAGCCTACAGGGGGAAGGCTACACCTTC. Full variable domain (outside the CDR3, taken from reference TRBV7-3 and TRBJ1-2): GAGVSQTPSNKVTEKGKYVELRCDPISGHTALYWYRQSLGQGPEFLIYFQGTGAADDSGLPNDRFFAVRPEGSVSTLKIQRTERGDSAVYLCASSLQGEGYTFGSGTRLTVV.

The chain has TRBV2 and TRBJ2-3; D remains ambiguous. The CDR3 has 13 residues. Trimming took 1 base from V and 3 from J, leaving 5 bases between them. From germline, CDR1 is SNHLY and CDR2 FYNNEI. The CDR3 loop reads CASSEERTDTQYF. The CDR3 nucleotides read TGTGCCAGCAGTGAAGAGAGGACAGATACGCAGTATTTT.

This sequence joins TRBV28 and TRBJ2-5; 7 nucleotides align to TRBD2. V lost 1 base and J lost 3; bases outside the gene matches: 8. Germline-derived CDR1 and CDR2 are MDHEN and SYDVKM. CDR3 length: 16 residues. DNA of the CDR3: TGTGCCAGCAGTTTATATCTGGGGCTAGCGGAAGAGACCCAGTACTTC. This codes for CASSLYLGLAEETQYF.

The chain carries TRBV7-2 and TRBJ1-1, with D unresolved. Germline loops: CDR1 SGHTA, CDR2 FQGNSA. The CDR3 has 13 amino acids. Trimming took 6 bases from V and 0 from J, leaving 8 bases between them. The CDR3 DNA is TGTGCCAGCAGTCCCCGGGTGAACACTGAAGCTTTCTTT. It codes for CASSPRVNTEAFF. The full variable domain, completed using reference TRBV7-2 and TRBJ1-1, is GAGVSQSPSNKVTEKGKDVELRCDPISGHTALYWYRQSLGQGLEFLIYFQGNSAPDKSGLPSDRFSAERTGGSVSTLTIQRTQQEDSAVYLCASSPRVNTEAFFGQGTRLTVV.

The chain uses TRBV20-1 and TRBJ1-5, with 7 nucleotides matching TRBD1. With V trimmed by 3 bases and J by 0 bases, 8 bases remained unmatched. Germline V gene lookup returns CDR1 DFQATT and CDR2 SNEGSKA (reference sequence). This CDR3 contains 16 residues. CDR3 sequence: CSASFGTDYSNQPQHF. The CDR3 nucleotides read TGCAGTGCTAGTTTCGGGACAGATTATAGCAATCAGCCCCAGCATTTT.

This clone was counted a few times. The chain has TRBV2 and TRBJ1-1; no reliable D call. Germline V gives CDR1 SNHLY, CDR2 FYNNEI. The length of the CDR3 is 14 residues. V was pared by 5 bases and J by 6 bases, with 16 bases between. The DNA for the CDR3 is TGTGCCAGCAGTCGAGCCTTAGAGGCGGCTGAAGCTTTCTTT. Protein product: CASSRALEAAEAFF.

The gene calls are TRBV10-3 and TRBJ2-7; 10 bases map to TRBD1. The CDR3 runs to 14 residues. The germline gives CDR1 ENHRY, CDR2 SYGVKD. V trimming: 5 bases; J trimming: 4 bases; junction bases outside the gene matches: 5. The CDR3 protein is CAISPGTGDYEQYF. The CDR3 DNA follows: TGTGCCATCAGTCCCGGGACAGGGGATTACGAGCAGTACTTC.

This clone was seen once. This chain links TRBV6-4 with TRBJ1-1; D may be TRBD1 (5 bases). Per germline, CDR1 MRHNA and CDR2 SNTAGT. This CDR3 is 13 amino acids long. V lost 5 bases, J lost 1 base, and 8 bases lay in between. This CDR3 reads CASSSRENTEAFF. CDR3 DNA sequence: TGTGCCAGCAGTTCCAGGGAGAACACTGAAGCTTTCTTT.

This chain links TRBV28 with TRBJ2-3, with a tentative D call TRBD2 (5 bases). Per the germline V gene, CDR1 is MDHEN and CDR2 is SYDVKM. V lost 4 bases to trimming and J lost 0 bases, with 14 bases between them. CDR3 length: 16 residues. CDR3 in amino acids: CASSSQAGGSTDTQYF. In nucleotides, the CDR3 is TGTGCCAGCAGTTCGCAGGCGGGCGGGAGCACAGATACGCAGTATTTT.

This rearrangement joins TRBV18 to TRBJ1-2, with 7 bases identical to TRBD1. Trimming took 10 bases from V and 2 from J; bases not matched to a gene: 7. The CDR3 spans 13 residues. Germline-derived CDR1 and CDR2 are KGHSH and LQKENI. In DNA form, the CDR3 reads TGTGCCACCTACCGGGACAGCAACTATGGCTACACCTTC. Residues: CATYRDSNYGYTF.

Only one count was recorded for this clone. This chain uses TRBV5-6 with TRBJ1-5, with 10 nucleotides matching TRBD1. Germline values: CDR1 SGHDT, CDR2 YYEEEE. With 4 bases clipped from V and 1 base from J, the junction kept 5 bases outside the gene matches. The CDR3 runs to 16 residues. CDR3 in amino acids: CASSETGGYSNQPQHF. CDR3 coding DNA: TGTGCCAGCAGCGAGACAGGGGGCTACAGCAATCAGCCCCAGCATTTT.

The chain combines TRBV6-5 with TRBJ1-5; 9 bases fit TRBD1. The germline V gene has CDR1 MNHEY and CDR2 SVGAGI. Losses at the gene ends were 8 bases for V and 4 bases for J; bases not matched to a gene: 9. This CDR3 is 15 amino acids long. The CDR3 DNA is TGTGCCAGCGGCCTAGACAGGGGGGCTAATCAGCCCCAGCATTTT. Translating gives CASGLDRGANQPQHF.

This chain connects TRBV7-9 to TRBJ2-2; D is perhaps TRBD1 (6 bases). Germline V gene sequence: CDR1 SEHNR, CDR2 FQNEAQ (reference sequence). The ends were cut back, 2 bases at V and 7 bases at J, with 14 bases in the middle. The CDR3 runs 15 residues. In nucleotides, the CDR3 is TGTGCCAGCAGCTTACAGAACAGGGCGGACGGGGAGCTGTTTTTT. Its protein product is CASSLQNRADGELFF.

This sequence joins TRBV5-1 and TRBJ2-2; the match to TRBD1 covers 7 bases. The CDR3 has 16 amino acids. After removal of 3 bases from V and 0 bases from J, the junction contained 5 bases not matched to a gene. CDR1 and CDR2 (germline): SGHRS, YFSETQ. The CDR3 loop reads CASSWDSAANTGELFF. DNA for the CDR3: TGCGCCAGCAGCTGGGACAGCGCCGCGAACACCGGGGAGCTGTTTTTT.

The gene calls are TRBV5-4 and TRBJ1-1; 9 bases match TRBD1. The germline V gene encodes CDR1 SGHNT and CDR2 YYREEE (reference sequence). The V segment lost 3 bases and the J segment 4 bases; nucleotides outside the gene matches: 13. This CDR3 has 17 residues. CDR3 sequence reads: CASSYQTGTGLVTEAFF. CDR3 nucleotide sequence: TGTGCCAGCAGCTATCAGACCGGGACAGGGTTAGTCACTGAAGCTTTCTTT.

The chain joins TRBV24-1 to TRBJ2-1, with TRBD2 matching over 9 bases. The trim removed 7 bases at V and 0 bases at J, leaving 6 bases unmatched. The CDR3 spans 16 residues. The germline V gene encodes CDR1 KGHDR and CDR2 SFDVKD. The CDR3 here is CATSASGTNSYNEQFF. CDR3 nucleotide sequence: TGTGCCACCAGCGCTAGCGGGACTAACTCCTACAATGAGCAGTTCTTC.

There are a few counts of this clone. The chain links TRBV25-1 to TRBJ1-2; D gene unclear. The V gene's germline CDR1 is MGHDK and CDR2 SYGVNS. This CDR3 contains 15 residues. The germline V and J ends were trimmed by 3 bases and 7 bases, with 18 bases remaining between them. The CDR3 DNA reads as TGTGCCAGCAGTGATTTGCGATCAGGAGGCGGTGGCTACACCTTC. It encodes CASSDLRSGGGGYTF.

This chain joins TRBV3-1 (or the pseudogene TRBV3-2) and TRBJ2-7, with 8 positions matching TRBD2. The CDR3 runs to 15 residues. V shed 5 bases and J 6 bases; nucleotides not matched to a gene: 12. In germline, CDR1 is LGHDT, CDR2 YNNKEL (reference sequence). The CDR3 DNA sequence: TGTGCCAGCAGCACTGGCGCGGGGGGCGGACTCGAGCAGTACTTC. The encoded protein is CASSTGAGGGLEQYF.

Here the CDR3 DNA reads TGTGCCAGCAGTTACCCGGGACTAGCGGCGTCTACTGAGCAGTTCTTC. Translated: CASSYPGLAASTEQFF. This chain uses TRBV6-6 with TRBJ2-1, with 11 bases identical to TRBD2. Germline V lookup: CDR1 MNHNY, CDR2 SVGAGI (reference sequence). This CDR3 comprises 16 residues. Trimming took 2 bases from V and 9 from J; bases not matched to a gene: 9.

J is TRBJ2-3 and V is TRBV2; 9 positions match TRBD1. V dropped 2 bases and J dropped 4; count of bases not matched to a gene: 7. CDR3 length equals 16 residues. Germline values: CDR1 SNHLY, CDR2 FYNNEI. The CDR3 DNA follows: TGTGCCAGCAGTGAAAGTGCGGGACAGGGCTCAGATACGCAGTATTTT. It translates to CASSESAGQGSDTQYF.

The chain couples TRBV6-5 to TRBJ1-2, with D unresolved. The CDR3 loop spans 14 amino acids. The germline V gene encodes CDR1 MNHEY and CDR2 SVGAGI. V lost 7 bases to trimming and J lost 8 bases, with 20 bases between them. CDR3 in amino acids: CASTPDWGGSGYTF. In nucleotides, the CDR3 is TGTGCCAGCACCCCGGATTGGGGAGGTAGCGGCTACACCTTC.

The gene calls are TRBV10-1 and TRBJ2-1; 10 positions agree with TRBD1. The CDR3 is 17 residues long. CDR1 is WNHNN and CDR2 is SYGVQD in the germline V gene (reference sequence). The trim removed 4 bases at V and 5 bases at J, leaving 11 bases unmatched. This CDR3 reads CASSVETGTGANNEQFF. In DNA form, the CDR3 reads TGCGCCAGCAGTGTAGAAACCGGGACAGGGGCAAACAATGAGCAGTTCTTC.

The chain recombines TRBV7-9 with TRBJ2-2; 11 nucleotides line up with TRBD1. V was pared by 2 bases and J by 3 bases, with 8 bases of the junction left unmatched. CDR1 is SEHNR, CDR2 FQNEAQ, per germline (reference sequence). CDR3 size: 18 residues. CDR3 DNA: TGTGCCAGCAGCTTAACGCCTCCGGGACAGGGGGACACCGGGGAGCTGTTTTTT. As protein: CASSLTPPGQGDTGELFF.

This clone was seen a few times. The chain recombines TRBV2 with TRBJ1-6; D is unclear. The CDR3 is 15 residues long. V gave up 7 bases and J gave up 6 bases, with 16 bases separating them. Germline CDR1 is SNHLY and CDR2 is FYNNEI. For the CDR3, the DNA is TGTGCCAGCAATTCGCTTGGGCAGGTTAATTCACCCCTCCACTTT. Its protein is CASNSLGQVNSPLHF. The entire variable domain, with the rest obtained from reference TRBV2 and TRBJ1-6, is as follows: EPEVTQTPSHQVTQMGQEVILRCVPISNHLYFYWYRQILGQKVEFLVSFYNNEISEKSEIFDDQFSVERPDGSNFTLKIRSTKLEDSAMYFCASNSLGQVNSPLHFGNGTRLTVT.

The rearrangement links TRBV4-1 to TRBJ2-7; D is unclear. The CDR3 has 12 amino acids. Trimming took off 2 bases at V and 2 bases at J, with 4 bases between the two ends. The germline V gene encodes CDR1 MGHRA and CDR2 YSYEKL. The CDR3 DNA follows: TGCGCCAGCAGCCAACCGGCCTACGAGCAGTACTTC. It specifies CASSQPAYEQYF.